This T cell receptor (beta chain) was sequenced during a study of OX40 agonist ivuxolimab in advanced cancers. This clone occurred once. Only in-frame clones appear in the TCRdb table, and some are missing; sequencing was by immunoSEQ multiplex PCR. This table has 85,000 to 100,000 clones, 70% to 90% appearing once. The germline V gene has CDR1 SQVTM and CDR2 ANQGSEA. Trimming removed 3 bases at V and 5 bases at J, with 10 bases between. The CDR3 is made up of 12 amino acids. Sequencing used CD4+ or CD8+ T cells sorted from blood, obtained in a trial of the OX40 agonist ivuxolimab. The gene calls are TRBV29-1 and TRBJ2-5, with D possibly TRBD1 on 6 matching bases. This clonotype was sampled from an adult with an advanced solid tumor such as melanoma, head and neck, liver or kidney cancer. The CDR3 region is CSVDRGGETQYF. The CDR3 DNA reads as TGCAGCGTTGACAGGGGCGGGGAGACCCAGTACTTC.